The 19 T cell receptor beta chains below all came from one sample that was sequenced in a study of shared clonotypes between healthy human individuals. The method was immunoSEQ multiplex PCR; TCRdb's version includes in-frame clones alone and lacks a portion of them. In the table there are around 650,000 clones, 90% to 97% of which are singletons. Naive CD8 populations comprised CD45RO-negative cells positively selected for CCR7, excluding terminally differentiated effector memory CD45RA+ cells. The source material was naive CD8+ T cells sorted from blood. These receptors were taken from a woman in her thirties in good health.

The chain joins TRBV28 to TRBJ2-3, with D perhaps matching TRBD1 (6 bases). Germline assignment: CDR1 MDHEN and CDR2 SYDVKM. This CDR3 has 15 amino acids. V was shortened by 6 bases and J by 9 bases, with 22 bases between the two germline ends. CDR3 coding DNA: TGTGCCAGCAGAGAAGGACAGCTCACAGATAGGACGCAGTATTTT. This translates into CASREGQLTDRTQYF. Together with reference TRBV28 and TRBJ2-3, the CDR3 gives the full variable domain: DVKVTQSSRYLVKRTGEKVFLECVQDMDHENMFWYRQDPGLGLRLIYFSYDVKMKEKGDIPEGYSVSREKKERFSLILESASTNQTSMYLCASREGQLTDRTQYFGPGTRLTVL.

V is TRBV7-9 and J is TRBJ2-1; 9 bases are a match to TRBD2. J was trimmed by 8 bases and V by 3 bases; bases with no gene match: 8. The CDR3 consists of 15 residues. CDR1 is SEHNR, CDR2 FQNEAQ, per germline (reference sequence). CDR3 bases: TGTGCCAGCAGCTTGGTCATAGCGGGAGCGGATGAGCAGTTCTTC. This codes for CASSLVIAGADEQFF.

The chain combines TRBV19 with TRBJ2-7; D remains ambiguous. V lost 2 bases and J lost 6, with 11 bases in between. Germline loops: CDR1 LNHDA, CDR2 SQIVND (reference sequence). CDR3 length equals 13 residues. The CDR3 coding sequence is TGTGCCAGTAGTATAATACCTACCGGCGAGCAGTACTTC. Protein sequence: CASSIIPTGEQYF.

This clone is a singleton in its sample. The chain links TRBV27 to TRBJ1-5; TRBD1 is a possible D gene (6 bases). The germline CDR1 and CDR2 sequences are MNHEY and SMNVEV (reference sequence). Trimming removed 6 bases at V and 8 bases at J, with 23 bases between. The CDR3 covers 16 residues. CDR3 amino acids: CASSLSFQGPTEPQHF. CDR3 DNA sequence: TGTGCCAGCAGCCTCAGTTTTCAGGGGCCTACCGAGCCCCAGCATTTT.

V gene TRBV28 combines with J gene TRBJ2-3; possible D gene TRBD2, 6 bases. The CDR3 covers 14 residues. Germline CDR1 reads MDHEN; CDR2 reads SYDVKM. Trimming stripped 2 bases from V and 1 base from J, with 7 bases between. CDR3 DNA: TGTGCCAGCAGTTTAGGGACTGGCACAGATACGCAGTATTTT. Encoded protein: CASSLGTGTDTQYF.

The chain is built from TRBV11-1 and TRBJ2-3; TRBD1 matches 7 bases. V gave up 5 bases and J gave up 4 bases; unmatched junction bases: 6. Germline V lookup: CDR1 SGHAT, CDR2 FQDESV (reference sequence). The CDR3 has 14 amino acids. CDR3 in DNA: TGTGCCAGCAGCACAGGGGTGCGGGCAGATACGCAGTATTTT. Protein sequence: CASSTGVRADTQYF.

The chain joins TRBV23-1 to TRBJ2-7; D remains ambiguous. TRBV23-1 carries the ORF label, with uncertain function. The V gene lost 0 bases and the J gene lost 0 bases, with 18 bases spanning the gap. This CDR3 contains 18 residues. CDR3 in amino acids: CASSQSSRRTSSSYEQYF. CDR3 nucleotide sequence: TGCGCCAGCAGTCAATCGAGCCGAAGGACCTCTAGCTCCTACGAGCAGTACTTC.

This chain connects TRBV4-1 to TRBJ2-7; possibly TRBD1 for D (6 bases). Germline values: CDR1 MGHRA, CDR2 YSYEKL. The CDR3 totals 14 residues. Trimming took off 4 bases at V and 0 bases at J, with 10 bases between the two ends. Here the CDR3 reads CASSPGENSYEQYF. CDR3 nucleotides: TGCGCCAGCAGCCCAGGGGAGAACTCCTACGAGCAGTACTTC.

The chain combines TRBV19 with TRBJ2-7, with 8 positions matching TRBD2. This CDR3 is 13 amino acids long. Germline lookup yields CDR1 LNHDA and CDR2 SQIVND (reference sequence). Trimming at V came to 5 bases and at J to 2 bases, leaving 2 bases not matched to a gene. The CDR3 loop reads CASSWGLAYEQYF. CDR3 sequence (DNA): TGTGCCAGTAGTTGGGGACTAGCCTACGAGCAGTACTTC. Full variable domain (missing parts from reference TRBV19 and TRBJ2-7): DGGITQSPKYLFRKEGQNVTLSCEQNLNHDAMYWYRQDPGQGLRLIYYSQIVNDFQKGDIAEGYSVSREKKESFPLTVTSAQKNPTAFYLCASSWGLAYEQYFGPGTRLTVT.

The chain employs TRBV2 and TRBJ2-1; 11 bases match TRBD2. V dropped 8 bases and J dropped 4; count of bases not matched to a gene: 7. The CDR3 spans 15 residues. Looked up from germline, CDR1 is SNHLY and CDR2 is FYNNEI. CDR3 sequence reads: CASDGGTSGYNEQFF. In DNA form, the CDR3 reads TGTGCCAGCGATGGCGGGACTAGCGGTTACAATGAGCAGTTCTTC.

The rearrangement joins TRBV4-1 to TRBJ2-5, with D perhaps assigned TRBD1 or TRBD2 (6 bases each). Germline V gene data show CDR1 as MGHRA and CDR2 as YSYEKL. This CDR3 has 17 residues. Trimming left V 4 bases short and J 9 bases short, with 27 bases between. As DNA, the CDR3 is TGCGCCAGCAGCCTCTCCCCGGGTGGAGGGGGTAACGAGGCCCAGTACTTC. Protein sequence: CASSLSPGGGGNEAQYF.

The chain has TRBV28 and TRBJ2-3, with 9 bases identical to TRBD2. V gave up 5 bases and J gave up 4 bases; unmatched junction bases: 4. The CDR3 has 14 amino acids. Germline loops: CDR1 MDHEN, CDR2 SYDVKM. CDR3 in amino acids: CASSRLAGSDTQYF. The CDR3 region has the DNA TGTGCCAGCAGTCGGCTAGCGGGATCAGATACGCAGTATTTT.

J is TRBJ2-3 and V is TRBV7-2; 10 bases align to TRBD2. Germline assignment: CDR1 SGHTA and CDR2 FQGNSA. The CDR3 has 15 residues. Unmatched junction bases numbered 4, after V lost 2 bases and J lost 5 bases. In DNA form, the CDR3 reads TGTGCCAGCAGCTTACTAGCGGGAGCGATAGATACGCAGTATTTT. This sequence encodes CASSLLAGAIDTQYF.

V gene TRBV10-1 combines with J gene TRBJ2-2; D remains unclear. Germline CDR1 is WNHNN and CDR2 is SYGVQD (reference sequence). The V end lost 6 bases, the J end lost 7 bases, and 12 bases lay between the germline ends. CDR3 length: 13 amino acids. CDR3 loop: CASSHSVHGELFF. The CDR3 DNA sequence: TGCGCCAGCAGCCATTCAGTTCACGGGGAGCTGTTTTTT.

V and J are TRBV28 and TRBJ1-1; weak D call: TRBD1 (5 bases). Germline CDR1 is MDHEN and CDR2 is SYDVKM. The CDR3 covers 13 residues. V dropped 8 bases and J dropped 8 bases, with 18 bases sitting between them. The chain's CDR3 is CASLDREGVEAFF. The CDR3 DNA follows: TGTGCCAGCTTGGACCGGGAAGGGGTGGAAGCTTTCTTT. The full variable domain, with the rest looked up from reference TRBV28 and TRBJ1-1, is DVKVTQSSRYLVKRTGEKVFLECVQDMDHENMFWYRQDPGLGLRLIYFSYDVKMKEKGDIPEGYSVSREKKERFSLILESASTNQTSMYLCASLDREGVEAFFGQGTRLTVV.

The CDR3 sequence is CASSLGAGTGSYEQYF. For the CDR3, the DNA is TGTGCCAGCAGCTTAGGGGCCGGGACAGGGTCCTACGAGCAGTACTTC. The V and J genes are TRBV7-6 and TRBJ2-5; 9 nucleotides line up with TRBD1. The end of the DNA is better explained by TRBJ2-7, so the J call may be wrong. CDR1 and CDR2 from the germline V gene are SGHVS and FNYEAQ. CDR3 length equals 16 residues.

This chain links TRBV19 with TRBJ1-5; D remains ambiguous. The V and J ends lost 1 base and 2 bases respectively, with 6 bases between them. Germline V lookup: CDR1 LNHDA, CDR2 SQIVND (reference sequence). The CDR3 spans 14 residues. This CDR3 is CASSIVGGNQPQHF. The CDR3 coding sequence is TGTGCCAGTAGTATAGTGGGCGGCAATCAGCCCCAGCATTTT. Complete variable domain (other parts from reference TRBV19 and TRBJ1-5): DGGITQSPKYLFRKEGQNVTLSCEQNLNHDAMYWYRQDPGQGLRLIYYSQIVNDFQKGDIAEGYSVSREKKESFPLTVTSAQKNPTAFYLCASSIVGGNQPQHFGDGTRLSIL.

The chain has TRBV4-2 and TRBJ2-7, with 11 bases identical to TRBD2. The V gene end was trimmed by 0 bases and the J gene end by 3 bases; junction bases not matched to a gene: 7. Germline V gene lookup returns CDR1 LGHNA and CDR2 YNFKEQ. This CDR3 is 17 amino acids long. The CDR3 protein is CASSQDGLAGGFYEQYF. The CDR3 coding sequence is TGTGCCAGCAGCCAAGACGGGCTAGCGGGAGGATTCTACGAGCAGTACTTC.

This chain connects TRBV28 to TRBJ1-5, with no clear D. The V gene lost 2 bases and the J gene lost 6 bases, with 8 bases spanning the gap. In germline, CDR1 is MDHEN, CDR2 SYDVKM. The CDR3 extends over 13 amino acids. The CDR3 protein is CASSLSSGQPQHF. The DNA for the CDR3 is TGTGCCAGCAGTTTAAGTTCGGGTCAGCCCCAGCATTTT. Using reference TRBV28 and TRBJ1-5 for the parts outside the CDR3, the full variable domain is DVKVTQSSRYLVKRTGEKVFLECVQDMDHENMFWYRQDPGLGLRLIYFSYDVKMKEKGDIPEGYSVSREKKERFSLILESASTNQTSMYLCASSLSSGQPQHFGDGTRLSIL.